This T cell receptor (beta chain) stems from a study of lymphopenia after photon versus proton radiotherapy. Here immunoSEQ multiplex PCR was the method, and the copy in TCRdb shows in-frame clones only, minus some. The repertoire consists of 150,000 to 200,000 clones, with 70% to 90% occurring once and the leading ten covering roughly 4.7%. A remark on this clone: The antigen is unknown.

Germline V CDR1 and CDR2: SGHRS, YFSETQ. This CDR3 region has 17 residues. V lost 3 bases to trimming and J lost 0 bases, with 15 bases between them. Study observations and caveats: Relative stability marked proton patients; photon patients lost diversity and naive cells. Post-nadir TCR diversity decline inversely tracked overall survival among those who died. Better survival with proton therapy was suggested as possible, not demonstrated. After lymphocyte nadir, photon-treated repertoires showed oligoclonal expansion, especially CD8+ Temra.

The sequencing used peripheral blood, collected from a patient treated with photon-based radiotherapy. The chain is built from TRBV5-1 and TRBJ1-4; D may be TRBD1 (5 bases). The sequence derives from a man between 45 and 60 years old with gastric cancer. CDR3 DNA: TGCGCCAGCAGCTCGGGGGAGAAGGGTGCAACTAATGAAAAACTGTTTTTT. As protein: CASSSGEKGATNEKLFF.